This TCR beta chain was documented in a study of blood T cell repertoires in COVID-19. Profiling relied on immunoSEQ multiplex PCR, and the TCRdb table lists in-frame clones only, not all of them. This table has about 370,000 clones, roughly nine tenths appearing once. Participant-given clinical history determined each cohort assignment. The length of the CDR3 is 14 residues. Deletions cut 8 bases from V and 0 bases from J, with 10 bases between. The V gene's germline CDR1 is MNHEY and CDR2 SMNVEV (reference sequence). The sequence came from a man between 18 and 29 years old who had recovered from COVID-19. The sequenced sample consisted of PBMCs or T cells enriched from blood (not recorded which). The J gene is TRBJ2-2, the V gene TRBV27; unclear D gene. The chain's CDR3 is CASAAAANTGELFF. In nucleotides, the CDR3 is TGTGCCAGCGCGGCCGCAGCGAACACCGGGGAGCTGTTTTTT.